This T cell receptor beta chain came from a study of cytomegalovirus exposure and HLA in healthy donors. CDR3 length: 15 amino acids. V lost 1 base and J lost 4, with 12 bases in between. Looked up from germline, CDR1 is MDHEN and CDR2 is SYDVKM. Findings of the study overall: From TCR beta sequences, most subjects' HLA-A and HLA-B alleles were reportedly predicted accurately. CMV serostatus was the sole immune exposure information available. With high specificity and sensitivity, the classifier reportedly diagnosed cytomegalovirus status.

This clone is a singleton in its sample. No antigen is known for it. The donors, nominally healthy at sampling, likely had unrecorded immune exposures. PCR used 60 Vbeta primers and 13 Jbeta primers. Assay used: immunoSEQ multiplex PCR; TCRdb lists only in-frame clones, some missing. Here the sample spans roughly 100,000 clones, 75% to 85% being singletons. The sequencing sample was made of PBMCs. This receptor was identified in a man between 18 and 35 years old in good health and CMV-seronegative. The chain combines TRBV28 with TRBJ2-3; D is perhaps TRBD2 (5 bases). As DNA, the CDR3 is TGTGCCAGCAGTTTATCGGATACTAGTTCAGATACGCAGTATTTT. Translation: CASSLSDTSSDTQYF. Full variable domain (outside the CDR3, taken from reference TRBV28 and TRBJ2-3): DVKVTQSSRYLVKRTGEKVFLECVQDMDHENMFWYRQDPGLGLRLIYFSYDVKMKEKGDIPEGYSVSREKKERFSLILESASTNQTSMYLCASSLSDTSSDTQYFGPGTRLTVL.